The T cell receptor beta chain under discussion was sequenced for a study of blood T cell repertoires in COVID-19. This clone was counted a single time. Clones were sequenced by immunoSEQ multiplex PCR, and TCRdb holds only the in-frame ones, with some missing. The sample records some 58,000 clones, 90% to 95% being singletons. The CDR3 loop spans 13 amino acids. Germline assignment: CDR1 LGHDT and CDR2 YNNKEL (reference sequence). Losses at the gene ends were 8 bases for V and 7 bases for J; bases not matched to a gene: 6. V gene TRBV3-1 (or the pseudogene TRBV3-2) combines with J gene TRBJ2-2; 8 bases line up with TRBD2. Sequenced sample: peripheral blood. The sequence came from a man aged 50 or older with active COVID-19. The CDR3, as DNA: TGTGCCAGCCGGACTAGCCGGGACGGGGAGCTGTTTTTT. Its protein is CASRTSRDGELFF.